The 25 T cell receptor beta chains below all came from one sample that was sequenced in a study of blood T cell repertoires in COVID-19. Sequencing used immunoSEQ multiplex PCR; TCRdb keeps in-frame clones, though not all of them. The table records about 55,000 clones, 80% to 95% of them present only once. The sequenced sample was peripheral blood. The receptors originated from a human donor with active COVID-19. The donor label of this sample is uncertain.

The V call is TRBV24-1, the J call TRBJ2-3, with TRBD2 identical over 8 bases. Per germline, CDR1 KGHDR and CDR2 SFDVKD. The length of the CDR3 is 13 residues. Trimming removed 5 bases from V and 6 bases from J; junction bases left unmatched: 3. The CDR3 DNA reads TGTGCCACCAGTGGTCTAGCGGGTGATACGCAGTATTTT. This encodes CATSGLAGDTQYF.

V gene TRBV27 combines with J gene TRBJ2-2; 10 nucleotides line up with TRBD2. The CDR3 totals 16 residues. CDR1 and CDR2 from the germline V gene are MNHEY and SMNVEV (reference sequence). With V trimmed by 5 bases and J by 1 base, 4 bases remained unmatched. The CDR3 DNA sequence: TGTGCCAGCAGTCCGGGACTAGCGCTGAACACCGGGGAGCTGTTTTTT. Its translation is CASSPGLALNTGELFF.

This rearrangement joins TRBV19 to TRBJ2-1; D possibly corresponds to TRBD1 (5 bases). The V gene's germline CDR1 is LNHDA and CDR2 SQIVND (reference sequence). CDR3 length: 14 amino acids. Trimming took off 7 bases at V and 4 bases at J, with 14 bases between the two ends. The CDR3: CASTQETGYNEQFF. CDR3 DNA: TGTGCCAGTACCCAGGAAACAGGTTACAATGAGCAGTTCTTC.

CDR3 sequence: CASSQDFTFGRDYEQYF. In DNA, the CDR3 is TGTGCCAGCAGCCAAGATTTCACCTTCGGGAGGGACTACGAGCAGTACTTC. The chain employs TRBV3-1 (or the pseudogene TRBV3-2) and TRBJ2-7; 8 bases are a match to TRBD2. The CDR3 has 17 amino acids. After removal of 0 bases from V and 3 bases from J, the junction contained 10 bases not matched to a gene. In germline, CDR1 is LGHDT, CDR2 YNNKEL (reference sequence).

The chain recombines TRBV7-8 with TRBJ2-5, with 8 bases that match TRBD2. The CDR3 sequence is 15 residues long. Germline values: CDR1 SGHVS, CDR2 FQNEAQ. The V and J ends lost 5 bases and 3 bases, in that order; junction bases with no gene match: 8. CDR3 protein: CASSRGLAREETQYF. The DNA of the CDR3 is TGTGCCAGCAGCAGAGGACTAGCCCGGGAAGAGACCCAGTACTTC.

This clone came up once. For the CDR3, the DNA is TGTGCCAGCAGTCAAGGACAGGATTACGAGCAGTACGTC. Translation gives CASSQGQDYEQYV. V gene TRBV6-2 or TRBV6-3 combines with J gene TRBJ2-7; 7 bases match TRBD1. CDR3 length: 13 amino acids. CDR1 MNHEY and CDR2 SVGEGT come from the germline V gene. The V gene end was trimmed by 5 bases and the J gene end by 4 bases; junction bases not matched to a gene: 5.

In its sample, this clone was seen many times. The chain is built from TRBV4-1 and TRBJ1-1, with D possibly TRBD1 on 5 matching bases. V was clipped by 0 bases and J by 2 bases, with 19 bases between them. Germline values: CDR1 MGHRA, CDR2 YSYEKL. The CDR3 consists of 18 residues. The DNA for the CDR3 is TGCGCCAGCAGCCAAGATCTCTCCCTGAGTACAGGTAACACTGAAGCTTTCTTT. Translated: CASSQDLSLSTGNTEAFF.

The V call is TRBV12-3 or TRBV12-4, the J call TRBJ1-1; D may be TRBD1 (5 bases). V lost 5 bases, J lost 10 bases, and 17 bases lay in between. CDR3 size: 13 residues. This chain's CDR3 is CASSVTGDSGAFF. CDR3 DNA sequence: TGTGCCAGCAGTGTAACAGGCGACTCAGGAGCTTTCTTT.

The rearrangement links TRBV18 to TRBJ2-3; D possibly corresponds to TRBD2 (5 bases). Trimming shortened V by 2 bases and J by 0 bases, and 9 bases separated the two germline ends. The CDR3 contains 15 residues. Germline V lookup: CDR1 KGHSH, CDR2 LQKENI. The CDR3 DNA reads TGTGCCAGCTCACCATTAGCGTCTAGCACAGATACGCAGTATTTT. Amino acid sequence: CASSPLASSTDTQYF.

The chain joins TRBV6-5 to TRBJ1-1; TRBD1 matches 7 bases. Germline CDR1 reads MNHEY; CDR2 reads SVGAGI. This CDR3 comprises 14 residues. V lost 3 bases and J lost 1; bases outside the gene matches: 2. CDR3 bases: TGTGCCAGCAGTTATGACAGGGCGAACACTGAAGCTTTCTTT. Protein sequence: CASSYDRANTEAFF.

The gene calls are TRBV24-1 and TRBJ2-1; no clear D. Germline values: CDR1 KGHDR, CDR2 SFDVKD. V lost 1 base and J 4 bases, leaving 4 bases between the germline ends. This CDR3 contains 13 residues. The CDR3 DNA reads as TGTGCCACCAGTGATTTAGCTTACAATGAGCAGTTCTTC. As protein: CATSDLAYNEQFF.

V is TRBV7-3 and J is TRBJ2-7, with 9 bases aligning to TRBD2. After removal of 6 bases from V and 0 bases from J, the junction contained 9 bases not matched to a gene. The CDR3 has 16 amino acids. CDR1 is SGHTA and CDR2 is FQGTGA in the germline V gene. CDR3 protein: CASSPSSLAGSYEQYF. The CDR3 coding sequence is TGTGCCAGCAGTCCATCATCACTAGCGGGCTCCTACGAGCAGTACTTC.

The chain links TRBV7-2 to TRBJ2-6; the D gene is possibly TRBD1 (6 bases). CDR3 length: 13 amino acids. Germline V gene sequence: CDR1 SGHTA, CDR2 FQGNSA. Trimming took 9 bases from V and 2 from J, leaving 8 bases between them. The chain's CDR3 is CASRQAGANVLTF. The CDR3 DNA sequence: TGTGCCAGTCGACAGGCTGGGGCCAACGTCCTGACTTTC.

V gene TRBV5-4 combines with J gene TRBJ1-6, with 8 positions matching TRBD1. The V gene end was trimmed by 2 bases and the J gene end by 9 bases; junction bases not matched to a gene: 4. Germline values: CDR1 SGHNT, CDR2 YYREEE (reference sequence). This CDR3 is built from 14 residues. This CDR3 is CASSLDRGSSPLHF. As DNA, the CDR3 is TGTGCCAGCAGCTTAGACAGGGGTAGTTCACCCCTCCACTTT.

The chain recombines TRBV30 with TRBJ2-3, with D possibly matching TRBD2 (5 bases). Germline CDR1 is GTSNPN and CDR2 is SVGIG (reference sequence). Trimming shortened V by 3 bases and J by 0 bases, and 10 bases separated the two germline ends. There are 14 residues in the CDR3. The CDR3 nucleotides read TGTGCCTGGAGCGCTAGCACTAGCACAGATACGCAGTATTTT. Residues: CAWSASTSTDTQYF.

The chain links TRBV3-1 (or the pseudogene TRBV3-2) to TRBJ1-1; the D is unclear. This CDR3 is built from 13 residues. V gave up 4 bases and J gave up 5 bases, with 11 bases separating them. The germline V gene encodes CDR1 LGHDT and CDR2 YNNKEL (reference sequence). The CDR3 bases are TGTGCCAGCAGCCTTGGGTCAGGAACTGAAGCTTTCTTT. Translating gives CASSLGSGTEAFF.

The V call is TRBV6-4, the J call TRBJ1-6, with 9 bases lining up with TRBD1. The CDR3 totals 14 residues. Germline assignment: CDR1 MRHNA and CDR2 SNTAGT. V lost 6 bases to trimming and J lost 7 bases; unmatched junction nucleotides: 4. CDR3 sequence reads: CASRPGTGNSPLHF. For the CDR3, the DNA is TGTGCCAGCAGGCCGGGGACAGGGAATTCACCCCTCCACTTT.

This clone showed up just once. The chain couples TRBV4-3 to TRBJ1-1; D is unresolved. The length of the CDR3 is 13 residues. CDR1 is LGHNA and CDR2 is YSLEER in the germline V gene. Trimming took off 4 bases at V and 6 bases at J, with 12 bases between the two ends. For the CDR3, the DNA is TGCGCCAGCAGCCTTGGGAGGTTCGCTGAAGCTTTCTTT. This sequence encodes CASSLGRFAEAFF.

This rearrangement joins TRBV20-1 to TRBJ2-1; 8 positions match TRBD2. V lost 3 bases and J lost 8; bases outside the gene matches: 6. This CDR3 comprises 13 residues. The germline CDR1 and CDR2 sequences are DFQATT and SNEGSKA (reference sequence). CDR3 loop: CSASSGGSDEQFF. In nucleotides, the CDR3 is TGCAGTGCTAGTTCGGGGGGGTCGGATGAGCAGTTCTTC.

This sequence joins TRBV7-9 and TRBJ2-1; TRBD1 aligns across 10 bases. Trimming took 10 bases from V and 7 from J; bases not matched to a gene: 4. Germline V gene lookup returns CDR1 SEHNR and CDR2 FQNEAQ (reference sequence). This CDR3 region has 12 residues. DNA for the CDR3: TGTGCCACCGGACAGGGGGGGAATGAGCAGTTCTTC. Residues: CATGQGGNEQFF. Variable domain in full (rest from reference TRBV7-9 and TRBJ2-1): DTGVSQNPRHKITKRGQNVTFRCDPISEHNRLYWYRQTLGQGPEFLTYFQNEAQLEKSRLLSDRFSAERPKGSFSTLEIQRTEQGDSAMYLCATGQGGNEQFFGPGTRLTVL.

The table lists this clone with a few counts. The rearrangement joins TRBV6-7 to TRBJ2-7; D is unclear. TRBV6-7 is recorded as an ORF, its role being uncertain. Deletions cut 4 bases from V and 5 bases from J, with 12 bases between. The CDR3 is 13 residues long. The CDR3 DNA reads TGTGCCAGCAGTTCCTCGGGTCAGGACGAGCAGTACGTC. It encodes CASSSSGQDEQYV.

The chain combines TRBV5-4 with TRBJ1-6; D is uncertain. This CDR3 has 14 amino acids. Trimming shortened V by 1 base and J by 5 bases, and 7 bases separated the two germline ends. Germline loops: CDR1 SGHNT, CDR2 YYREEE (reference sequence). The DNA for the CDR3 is TGTGCCAGCAGCTTGAAGGAGAATAATTCACCCCTCCACTTT. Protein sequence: CASSLKENNSPLHF.

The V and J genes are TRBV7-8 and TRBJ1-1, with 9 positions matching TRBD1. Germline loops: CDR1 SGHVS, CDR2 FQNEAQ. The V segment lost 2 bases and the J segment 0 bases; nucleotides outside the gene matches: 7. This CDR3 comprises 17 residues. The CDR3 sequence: CASSLLGTGKMNTEAFF. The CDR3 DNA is TGTGCCAGCAGCTTACTCGGGACAGGGAAAATGAACACTGAAGCTTTCTTT.

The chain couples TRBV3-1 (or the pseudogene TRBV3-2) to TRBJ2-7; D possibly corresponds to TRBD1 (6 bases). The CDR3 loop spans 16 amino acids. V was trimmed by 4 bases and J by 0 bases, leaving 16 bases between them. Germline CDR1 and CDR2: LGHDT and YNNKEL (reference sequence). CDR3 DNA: TGTGCCAGCAGCCCCAGGGGCAGGGGCGACTCCTACGAGCAGTACTTC. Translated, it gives CASSPRGRGDSYEQYF.

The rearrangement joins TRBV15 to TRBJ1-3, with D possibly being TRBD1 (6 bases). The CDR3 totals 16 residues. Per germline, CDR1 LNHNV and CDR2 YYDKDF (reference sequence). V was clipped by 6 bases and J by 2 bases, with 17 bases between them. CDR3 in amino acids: CATRDSPGGPGNTIYF. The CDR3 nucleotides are TGTGCCACCAGGGACTCGCCCGGGGGGCCTGGAAACACCATATATTTT.